Shown below are 15 T cell receptor beta chains from a single sample sequenced in a study of CD8+CD57+ T cells in acquired aplastic anemia. Flow cytometry had shown expanded CD8+CD57+ cells in the patients chosen for sequencing. Both TCR beta VDJ combination and CDR3 sequence profiling were carried out. Genomic DNA was the template for this profiling. TCRdb re-called the reads through MiXCR, storing one row per CDR3 protein. Of approximately 80,000 distinct CDR3 sequences listed, 55% to 75% are singletons. What was sequenced was sorted CD4+, CD8+, or CD8+CD57+ T cells (not recorded which) from PBMCs. The receptors here all came from a human donor with aplastic anemia.

The chain uses TRBV2 and TRBJ2-7; the D gene is possibly TRBD2 (5 bases). CDR3 length: 14 residues. V shed 4 bases and J shed 2 bases, with 12 bases lying between them. The V gene's germline CDR1 is SNHLY and CDR2 FYNNEI. DNA for the CDR3: TGTGCCAGCAGTGGGAGCCTAGCAGCCTACGAGCAGTACTTC. Residues: CASSGSLAAYEQYF.

The genes are TRBV19 and TRBJ2-7; 7 bases fit TRBD1. V lost 5 bases and J lost 5; bases outside the gene matches: 6. This CDR3 comprises 13 residues. Germline V CDR1 and CDR2: LNHDA, SQIVND (reference sequence). This CDR3 reads CASSRITGDEQYF. The CDR3 DNA follows: TGTGCCAGTAGTCGGATTACAGGGGACGAGCAGTACTTC.

The rearrangement links TRBV20-1 to TRBJ2-1, with D hard to call. The CDR3 totals 13 residues. The V end lost 6 bases, the J end lost 8 bases, and 17 bases lay between the germline ends. In germline, CDR1 is DFQATT, CDR2 SNEGSKA (reference sequence). This chain's CDR3 is CSAPLGDGDEQFF. The DNA for the CDR3 is TGCAGTGCGCCGCTAGGTGATGGGGATGAGCAGTTCTTC.

V and J are TRBV10-2 and TRBJ2-3, with 7 nucleotides matching TRBD2. J was trimmed by 9 bases and V by 0 bases; bases with no gene match: 12. Germline CDR1 is WSHSY and CDR2 is SAAADI. The CDR3 extends over 16 amino acids. The CDR3 DNA is TGCGCCAGCAGTGAGTCGAGGGCTAGCGGCAAACGGACGCAGTATTTT. The encoded protein is CASSESRASGKRTQYF.

V is TRBV20-1 and J is TRBJ2-5, with D uncertain. The length of the CDR3 is 12 residues. Germline V gene sequence: CDR1 DFQATT, CDR2 SNEGSKA (reference sequence). V lost 3 bases and J lost 5, with 10 bases in between. The DNA of the CDR3 is TGCAGTGCTAGGAGTAGCTTGGAGACCCAGTACTTC. It specifies CSARSSLETQYF.

V and J are TRBV30 and TRBJ2-5, with D possibly TRBD2 on 6 matching bases. Trimming took 4 bases from V and 5 from J, leaving 20 bases between them. This CDR3 comprises 15 residues. CDR1 GTSNPN and CDR2 SVGIG come from the germline V gene (reference sequence). The CDR3 loop reads CAWITREATLETQYF. The CDR3 DNA sequence: TGTGCCTGGATAACCAGGGAGGCAACCCTGGAGACCCAGTACTTC.

The chain is built from TRBV6-2 or TRBV6-3 and TRBJ1-1; TRBD1 is a possible D gene (6 bases). This CDR3 has 14 amino acids. Trimming removed 6 bases at V and 3 bases at J, with 14 bases between. The germline CDR1 and CDR2 sequences are MNHEY and SVGEGT. The CDR3 nucleotides are TGTGCCAGCAGCGAAGGGGACACTTACACTGAAGCTTTCTTT. Translated: CASSEGDTYTEAFF.

The V and J genes are TRBV7-6 and TRBJ2-3; TRBD2 matches at 9 bases. CDR1 is SGHVS, CDR2 FNYEAQ, per germline. The CDR3 is 16 residues long. The trim removed 4 bases at V and 0 bases at J, leaving 5 bases unmatched. Written as DNA, the CDR3 is TGTGCCAGCAGCTCCATAGCGGGGGTGAGCACAGATACGCAGTATTTT. As protein: CASSSIAGVSTDTQYF.

The V call is TRBV19, the J call TRBJ2-7; a weak D match, TRBD1 (5 bases). Deletions cut 5 bases from V and 1 base from J, with 9 bases between. CDR1 and CDR2 from the germline V gene are LNHDA and SQIVND (reference sequence). The CDR3 length is 13 residues. CDR3 protein: CASSVTVSYEQYF. The CDR3 DNA reads TGTGCCAGTAGTGTGACAGTTTCCTACGAGCAGTACTTC.

This sequence joins TRBV12-3 or TRBV12-4 and TRBJ2-3; tentatively, D is TRBD1 or TRBD2 (5 bases each). Deletions cut 10 bases from V and 3 bases from J, with 14 bases between. The CDR3 is 13 amino acids. CDR3 sequence: CATLGARTDTQYF. CDR3 DNA sequence: TGTGCCACCCTCGGGGCTAGAACAGATACGCAGTATTTT.

This rearrangement joins TRBV30 to TRBJ1-4; D is unclear. This CDR3 is built from 12 residues. From germline, CDR1 is GTSNPN and CDR2 SVGIG (reference sequence). The V end was cut by 2 bases, the J end by 8 bases, with 9 bases between. The CDR3 coding sequence is TGTGCCTGGAGTCCAGTCCGGGAAAAACTGTTTTTT. Protein product: CAWSPVREKLFF.

This clonotype has a count of ten or more. The chain employs TRBV6-5 and TRBJ2-7; D may be TRBD2 (6 bases). The CDR3 has 14 amino acids. Germline lookup yields CDR1 MNHEY and CDR2 SVGAGI. Deletions cut 4 bases from V and 2 bases from J, with 12 bases between. Written as DNA, the CDR3 is TGTGCCAGCAGTTGGGGGGACTCAACCTACGAGCAGTACTTC. The encoded protein is CASSWGDSTYEQYF.

This clonotype was found once. The gene calls are TRBV4-3 and TRBJ2-7; 11 bases are a match to TRBD1. The CDR3 has 15 amino acids. With 3 bases clipped from V and 5 bases from J, the junction kept 6 bases outside the gene matches. Germline values: CDR1 LGHNA, CDR2 YSLEER. The CDR3 region is CASSQGQGVFDEQYF. CDR3 coding DNA: TGCGCCAGCAGCCAGGGACAGGGGGTGTTTGACGAGCAGTACTTC.

The chain employs TRBV24-1 and TRBJ1-1; a weak D match, TRBD1 (5 bases). In germline, CDR1 is KGHDR, CDR2 SFDVKD. The CDR3 length is 13 residues. V lost 1 base, J lost 10 bases, and 12 bases lay in between. In DNA, the CDR3 is TGTGCCACCAGTGATTTTGCGGGGAGGGGAGCTTTCTTT. Translation gives CATSDFAGRGAFF.

This clonotype was recorded a few times. The chain combines TRBV10-3 with TRBJ2-5; D may be TRBD1 (5 bases). The germline V gene encodes CDR1 ENHRY and CDR2 SYGVKD. The CDR3 consists of 15 residues. V lost 6 bases and J 5 bases, leaving 19 bases between the germline ends. This CDR3 is CAISMDKGLGETQYF. The CDR3 DNA reads as TGTGCCATCAGCATGGACAAGGGGCTCGGGGAGACCCAGTACTTC.